This T cell receptor (beta chain) was captured by sequencing in a study of blood T cell repertoires in COVID-19. Study overall: The samples span acute and convalescent COVID-19 from the United States, Italy and Spain. T cells, B-cell-depleted T cells, or PBMCs supplied cDNA or gDNA.

CDR1 and CDR2 (germline): SNHLY, FYNNEI. Trimming left V 3 bases short and J 1 base short, with 6 bases between. The CDR3 is 14 residues long. Original processing methods: Amplification of reference gene primers was used by the study to estimate nucleated cell counts. The table came from immunoSEQ multiplex PCR; TCRdb's copy has only in-frame clones and leaves some out. D and trimming were read from the DNA, whereas the V and J calls and clone size are those reported in that table. Of 170,000 or so clones listed, approximately 80% were seen once; the top ten hold less than 3.5%. The chain carries TRBV2 and TRBJ2-2; perhaps TRBD1 as D (5 bases). Sequenced sample: peripheral blood. This TCR derives from a woman aged 60-70 years with acute or convalescent COVID-19. The CDR3 nucleotides are TGTGCCAGCAGTGACCAGGGGAACACCGGGGAGCTGTTTTTT. It encodes CASSDQGNTGELFF.